This T cell receptor beta chain was recovered during a study of control samples from healthy donors and cancer patients. Profiling relied on immunoSEQ multiplex PCR, and the TCRdb table lists in-frame clones only, not all of them. The sample has about 120,000 clones, over 75% seen once. Sequenced sample: PBMCs. The clonotype originates from a woman between 50 and 59 years old with colorectal cancer.

The CDR3 reads CASDRGSYEQYF. The CDR3 region has the DNA TGTGCCAGCGACCGGGGGTCCTACGAGCAGTACTTC. The chain recombines TRBV2 with TRBJ2-7; D is possibly TRBD2 (6 bases). V was pared by 8 bases and J by 1 base, with 9 bases between. CDR1 is SNHLY and CDR2 is FYNNEI in the germline V gene. The CDR3 runs to 12 residues. The full variable domain, with the rest looked up from reference TRBV2 and TRBJ2-7, is EPEVTQTPSHQVTQMGQEVILRCVPISNHLYFYWYRQILGQKVEFLVSFYNNEISEKSEIFDDQFSVERPDGSNFTLKIRSTKLEDSAMYFCASDRGSYEQYFGPGTRLTVT.